This T cell receptor (beta chain) was sequenced in a study of graft-versus-host responses after intestinal transplantation (dated by TCRdb to about 2021). Describing the broader study: The transplants that recipients got were multivisceral, liver-intestinal, or isolated intestinal. Anti-thymocyte globulin induction was given to all recipients, followed by maintenance tacrolimus and steroids for two to three years. Graft-versus-host and host-versus-graft alloreactive T cell clones were tracked in the graft, circulation and bone marrow after intestinal transplantation using bulk TCR-beta CDR3 sequencing. Alloreactive clones were identified by sequencing pre-transplant mixed lymphocyte reaction products and comparing these products with unstimulated pre-transplant donor and recipient T cells. Of the 20 to 25 intestinal transplant recipients enrolled in the cohort, one of whom was a retransplant, a few patients without pretransplant specimens were excluded. Donor T cell macrochimerism was defined as a peak of at least 4% donor T cells among recipient peripheral blood mononuclear cells. Samples from three later patients were sequenced in-house on an Illumina MiSeq with MiXCR processing rather than by the commercial service. Points the paper makes about the study in general: The relatively low number and heterogeneity of intestinal transplant patients limited the conclusions. GvH clones were found in recipient bone marrow, and some of the GvH clones appeared earlier in ileal mucosa or blood, which is consistent with an intestinal mucosal origin. In patients with donor T cell macrochimerism, the allografts had high GvH to HvG T cell clonal ratios. Early after transplant, peak levels of circulating GvH clones were found to be associated with declines in HvG clones.

CDR1 and CDR2 were assigned from the germline V gene as MNHEY and SVGAGI. The CDR3 sequence holds 13 residues, the cysteine and phenylalanine included. Only the CDR3 region is kept as DNA, spanning 39 bases read in frame from base 1. The intended sense of this specimen's time point label: cells obtained before transplantation from donor or recipient. CD3+CD4+ and CD3+CD8+ populations were FACS-sorted from unstimulated pre-transplant donor and recipient cells taken from spleen or lymph nodes. Details on this clone: No cognate antigen has been identified for it. Base qualities are missing; no much larger clone stands one base away.

Library construction relied on the immunoSEQ multiplex PCR assay. For most patients, genomic DNA was isolated using the Qiagen DNeasy Blood and Tissue Kit and was shipped frozen to Adaptive Biotechnologies for TCR sequencing. High-throughput TCR-beta CDR3 sequencing of genomic DNA from most patients was performed by Adaptive Biotechnologies. The source study handled its data this way. Adaptive's ImmunoSEQ software was the source of the TCR sequencing data for 15 to 20 patients, while a few other patients were processed with MiXCR and VDJtools. To correct CD4 versus CD8 sorting errors, any sequence found in both subsets at a frequency ratio below 5:1 was removed. CDR3 nucleotide sequences shared between donor and recipient were removed because the origin of such sequences could not be assigned. Alloreactive clones required at least 2-fold expansion over unstimulated cells and minimum CFSE-low frequency of 0.002% (template counts) or 0.001% (read counts). A clone was considered mappable if detected in the sequenced pre-transplant spleen, lymph node, or MLR CFSE-low populations of the donor or recipient. Cumulative frequency of alloreactive clones was calculated as a percentage of all sequences weighted by copy number. TCRdb carries this immuneACCESS record with in-frame sequences only. Its versions omit some clonotypes, under half of them owing to an unresolved V gene in the studies checked, with the rest unexplained. That table is the source of V, J and clone size, and D and trimming were worked out from the DNA. This sample lists 70,000 to 95,000 clones; over 80% were detected once. The ten biggest clones cover around 1.1% of the sample.

The rearranged chain carries TRBV6-5 and TRBJ2-5, with the D gene uncertain. Gene TRBJ2-7 matches the end of the DNA better, so the J call may be wrong. The TCR was taken from a human donor who was the organ donor for an intestinal transplant. This sample comprised unstimulated CD8+ T cells sorted from spleen or lymph node cells, obtained before transplant. The bases are TGTGCCAGCAGTTACTACCACGATCGCGAGCAGTACTTC. Its translation is CASSYYHDREQYF.